The 20 T cell receptor beta chains listed next were all sequenced from one sample in a study of cytomegalovirus exposure and HLA in healthy donors. PCR amplification relied on 60 Vbeta primers (plus 13 Jbeta primers). Sequencing used immunoSEQ multiplex PCR; TCRdb keeps in-frame clones, though not all of them. The sample yields about 140,000 clones, 82% seen once. What was sequenced was PBMCs. The receptors shown here come from a male donor in good health and CMV-seronegative.

This clone showed up just once. The rearrangement links TRBV19 to TRBJ2-3; a weak D match, TRBD1 (7 bases). CDR3 size: 16 residues. Germline assignment: CDR1 LNHDA and CDR2 SQIVND (reference sequence). V was trimmed by 4 bases and J by 7 bases, leaving 21 bases between them. The CDR3 region is CASSSTGDFLAHTQYF. As DNA, the CDR3 is TGTGCCAGTAGTAGTACAGGGGACTTTTTGGCACATACGCAGTATTTT. Combining the CDR3 with reference TRBV19 and TRBJ2-3 gives the whole variable domain DGGITQSPKYLFRKEGQNVTLSCEQNLNHDAMYWYRQDPGQGLRLIYYSQIVNDFQKGDIAEGYSVSREKKESFPLTVTSAQKNPTAFYLCASSSTGDFLAHTQYFGPGTRLTVL.

This clone was counted a single time. CDR3 sequence: CASSLSVGRGQETQYF. Here the CDR3 DNA reads TGTGCCAGCAGCTTATCAGTTGGGCGGGGCCAAGAGACCCAGTACTTC. The rearrangement uses TRBV7-9 and TRBJ2-5; D is perhaps TRBD2 (6 bases). The V gene's germline CDR1 is SEHNR and CDR2 FQNEAQ (reference sequence). V was pared by 2 bases and J by 1 base, with 14 bases between. The CDR3 runs 16 residues.

The chain recombines TRBV7-2 with TRBJ2-2; 8 bases are shared with TRBD2. The CDR3 runs 15 residues. Germline V CDR1 and CDR2: SGHTA, FQGNSA. J gave up 8 bases and V 6 bases, and 11 bases lay outside the gene matches. CDR3 protein: CASREREWVGGELFF. CDR3 sequence (DNA): TGTGCCAGCAGGGAGCGGGAGTGGGTAGGAGGGGAGCTGTTTTTT.

This sequence joins TRBV19 and TRBJ1-2, with TRBD1 matching over 8 bases. V lost 3 bases to trimming and J lost 0 bases; unmatched junction nucleotides: 3. CDR1 and CDR2 from the germline V gene are LNHDA and SQIVND (reference sequence). The length of the CDR3 is 15 residues. The CDR3 region is CASSIGQGSNYGYTF. The CDR3 DNA reads as TGTGCCAGTAGTATTGGACAGGGCTCTAACTATGGCTACACCTTC.

The gene calls are TRBV27 and TRBJ1-4; 7 positions match TRBD1. This CDR3 contains 13 residues. Per the germline V gene, CDR1 is MNHEY and CDR2 is SMNVEV (reference sequence). The V gene end was trimmed by 10 bases and the J gene end by 5 bases; junction bases not matched to a gene: 7. CDR3 protein: CATRDSLNEKLFF. As DNA, the CDR3 is TGTGCCACCCGGGACAGCTTAAATGAAAAACTGTTTTTT.

This sequence joins TRBV4-1 and TRBJ2-7; 14 nucleotides match TRBD2. Germline V gene sequence: CDR1 MGHRA, CDR2 YSYEKL. The CDR3 sequence is 14 residues long. V dropped 5 bases and J dropped 6; count of bases not matched to a gene: 3. DNA for the CDR3: TGCGCCAGCAGCACCGGGACTAGCGGGAGCGAGCAGTACTTC. Translation gives CASSTGTSGSEQYF.

This chain links TRBV15 with TRBJ1-5; possibly TRBD1 for D (6 bases). Trimming removed 0 bases from V and 7 bases from J, with 13 bases in between. The V gene's germline CDR1 is LNHNV and CDR2 YYDKDF (reference sequence). This CDR3 has 15 residues. CDR3 sequence reads: CATSRDRGHGQPQHF. The CDR3 DNA reads as TGTGCCACCAGCAGAGATCGGGGACACGGGCAGCCCCAGCATTTT.

This sequence joins TRBV28 and TRBJ1-5; tentative D call: TRBD1 (5 bases). The CDR3 covers 14 residues. Germline V lookup: CDR1 MDHEN, CDR2 SYDVKM. Trimming pared 2 bases from V and 6 bases from J, leaving 11 bases between. This CDR3 reads CASSLIGASQPQHF. CDR3 DNA sequence: TGTGCCAGCAGTTTAATAGGGGCAAGTCAGCCCCAGCATTTT.

V usage is TRBV7-2 and J usage is TRBJ2-4; 9 bases agree with TRBD2. The germline V gene has CDR1 SGHTA and CDR2 FQGNSA. Unmatched junction bases numbered 9, after V lost 0 bases and J lost 3 bases. The CDR3 is 18 residues long. The CDR3 nucleotides read TGTGCCAGCAGCTTAGCTAGCGGGAGCCCCGGGGGCAAAAACATTCAGTACTTC. It yields the protein CASSLASGSPGGKNIQYF.

This clone has just one count. The chain links TRBV9 to TRBJ2-7, with a possible D match to TRBD2 (6 bases). The CDR3 totals 15 residues. Germline V gene lookup returns CDR1 SGDLS and CDR2 YYNGEE. The V and J ends lost 3 bases and 4 bases respectively, with 17 bases between them. CDR3 sequence (DNA): TGTGCCAGCAGCGGGGGCGTGGGGACTGTATACGAGCAGTACTTC. It encodes CASSGGVGTVYEQYF.

The chain employs TRBV15 and TRBJ2-6; unclear D gene. Germline lookup yields CDR1 LNHNV and CDR2 YYDKDF (reference sequence). The CDR3 loop spans 15 amino acids. Trimming removed 1 base from V and 2 bases from J, with 6 bases in between. CDR3: CATSRGQAGANVLTF. The CDR3 bases are TGTGCCACCAGCAGAGGCCAGGCTGGGGCCAACGTCCTGACTTTC. Drawing the rest from reference TRBV15 and TRBJ2-6, the complete variable domain is DAMVIQNPRYQVTQFGKPVTLSCSQTLNHNVMYWYQQKSSQAPKLLFHYYDKDFNNEADTPDNFQSRRPNTSFCFLDIRSPGLGDTAMYLCATSRGQAGANVLTFGAGSRLTVL.

This chain connects TRBV28 to TRBJ2-4; D might be TRBD1 (5 bases). V shed 7 bases and J shed 3 bases, with 13 bases lying between them. The CDR3 consists of 14 residues. Germline lookup yields CDR1 MDHEN and CDR2 SYDVKM. The CDR3 reads CASTQDTLKNIQYF. The CDR3, as DNA: TGTGCCAGCACCCAGGACACCCTCAAAAACATTCAGTACTTC.

On this clone itself: The sample holds other DNA sequences that translate to the same CDR3. This chain links TRBV10-2 with TRBJ2-1, with TRBD2 matching 7 bases. V was clipped by 6 bases and J by 7 bases; unmatched bases: 9. This CDR3 region has 14 residues. Germline V gene sequence: CDR1 WSHSY, CDR2 SAAADI. The CDR3: CASRGLVSSNEQFF. CDR3 DNA sequence: TGCGCCAGCAGAGGACTAGTATCTTCAAATGAGCAGTTCTTC.

This chain connects TRBV2 to TRBJ2-1; D is possibly TRBD1 (5 bases). Germline V gene lookup returns CDR1 SNHLY and CDR2 FYNNEI. This CDR3 spans 11 amino acids. V was shortened by 8 bases and J by 12 bases, with 14 bases between the two germline ends. CDR3 region: CASLGVSTQFF. The CDR3 DNA follows: TGTGCCAGCTTAGGGGTTTCTACGCAGTTCTTC.

The V call is TRBV9, the J call TRBJ1-2; D gene unclear. V lost 0 bases to trimming and J lost 5 bases, with 8 bases between them. Germline CDR1 is SGDLS and CDR2 is YYNGEE. The CDR3 is 13 amino acids. CDR3 residues: CASSVATGYGYTF. The CDR3 DNA is TGTGCCAGCAGCGTAGCTACGGGGTATGGCTACACCTTC. Supplemented by reference TRBV9 and TRBJ1-2, the full variable domain reads DSGVTQTPKHLITATGQRVTLRCSPRSGDLSVYWYQQSLDQGLQFLIQYYNGEERAKGNILERFSAQQFPDLHSELNLSSLELGDSALYFCASSVATGYGYTFGSGTRLTVV.

The chain links TRBV15 to TRBJ2-5, with TRBD2 identical over 7 bases. The J call may not be correct, given that the DNA end is closer to TRBJ2-7. Germline lookup yields CDR1 LNHNV and CDR2 YYDKDF (reference sequence). The CDR3 extends over 16 amino acids. In DNA form, the CDR3 reads TGTGCCACCAGCAGAGAGCCCAGCGGGATCATATACGAGCAGTACTTC. Translated, it gives CATSREPSGIIYEQYF.

The chain has TRBV11-3 and TRBJ2-2; the match to TRBD2 covers 11 bases. Germline V gene data show CDR1 as SGHNT and CDR2 as YENEEA. Trimming at V came to 3 bases and at J to 3 bases, leaving 9 bases not matched to a gene. The length of the CDR3 is 18 residues. The CDR3, as DNA: TGTGCCAGCAGCTTTAGGCTAGCGGGAGGATGGGACACCGGGGAGCTGTTTTTT. As protein: CASSFRLAGGWDTGELFF.

By proportion, this clone is medium-sized. The chain recombines TRBV28 with TRBJ1-5; D may be TRBD1 (5 bases). V gave up 9 bases and J gave up 3 bases, with 21 bases separating them. The CDR3 is 16 amino acids. The germline gives CDR1 MDHEN, CDR2 SYDVKM. Here the CDR3 DNA reads TGTGCCAGTAATCCTTCCTCTGACAGCCTCAATCAGCCCCAGCATTTT. It yields the protein CASNPSSDSLNQPQHF. The full variable domain, with the rest looked up from reference TRBV28 and TRBJ1-5, is DVKVTQSSRYLVKRTGEKVFLECVQDMDHENMFWYRQDPGLGLRLIYFSYDVKMKEKGDIPEGYSVSREKKERFSLILESASTNQTSMYLCASNPSSDSLNQPQHFGDGTRLSIL.

CDR3 nucleotides: TGTGCCAGCAGTACCGGGGACAGGGTGGGCAATCAGCCCCAGCATTTT. Amino acid sequence: CASSTGDRVGNQPQHF. The chain combines TRBV28 with TRBJ1-5; the match to TRBD1 covers 9 bases. The germline gives CDR1 MDHEN, CDR2 SYDVKM. V gave up 5 bases and J gave up 2 bases; unmatched junction bases: 7. This CDR3 contains 16 residues.

A few counts support this clone. This chain links TRBV2 with TRBJ2-2; the match to TRBD1 covers 10 bases. The germline CDR1 and CDR2 sequences are SNHLY and FYNNEI. The length of the CDR3 is 15 residues. The V segment lost 1 base and the J segment 5 bases; nucleotides outside the gene matches: 1. The CDR3 reads CASSEGQGATGELFF. Written as DNA, the CDR3 is TGTGCCAGCAGTGAAGGACAGGGGGCAACCGGGGAGCTGTTTTTT.